The 30 T cell receptor beta chains reported below all come from one sample, sequenced in a study of cytomegalovirus exposure and HLA in healthy donors. The primer mix had 60 Vbeta and 13 Jbeta primers. Produced via immunoSEQ multiplex PCR; TCRdb's table is partial and in-frame only. This sample has roughly 180,000 clones, with roughly 80% found just once. What was sequenced was PBMCs. The receptors shown here come from a female donor in good health and CMV-seronegative.

The chain combines TRBV19 with TRBJ2-2, with D perhaps TRBD1 (5 bases). The CDR3 loop spans 16 amino acids. V lost 2 bases and J 3 bases, leaving 13 bases between the germline ends. Looked up from germline, CDR1 is LNHDA and CDR2 is SQIVND (reference sequence). CDR3 region: CASSIRSQGYTGELFF. CDR3 DNA sequence: TGTGCCAGTAGTATACGAAGCCAGGGCTACACCGGGGAGCTGTTTTTT.

The rearrangement links TRBV5-1 to TRBJ1-2, with 9 bases aligning to TRBD1. The length of the CDR3 is 15 residues. The junction had 9 bases not matched to a gene; V was cut back by 3 bases and J by 6 bases. Per the germline V gene, CDR1 is SGHRS and CDR2 is YFSETQ. The CDR3 DNA follows: TGCGCCAGCAGCTCTGAAGACAGGGGGGCCAATGGCTACACCTTC. As protein: CASSSEDRGANGYTF.

A note on this clone: A read error may produce the germline difference seen at one junction end. In nucleotides, the CDR3 is TGTGCCAGCAGCTTAGATCTATTGACAGCAGGGGAGCTGCTTTTT. It translates to CASSLDLLTAGELLF. The chain links TRBV11-2 to TRBJ2-2; tentative D call: TRBD1 (6 bases). The CDR3 has 15 residues. Germline V CDR1 and CDR2: SGHAT, FQNNGV.

This clone is a singleton in its sample. The V gene is TRBV29-1, the J gene TRBJ1-1, with D uncertain. This CDR3 region has 13 residues. Trimming left V 3 bases short and J 3 bases short, with 11 bases between. Germline CDR1 SQVTM, CDR2 ANQGSEA. The CDR3 nucleotides are TGCAGCGTTGAGGTTTTTAGAGACACTGAAGCTTTCTTT. This sequence encodes CSVEVFRDTEAFF. Complete variable domain (other parts from reference TRBV29-1 and TRBJ1-1): SAVISQKPSRDICQRGTSLTIQCQVDSQVTMMFWYRQQPGQSLTLIATANQGSEATYESGFVIDKFPISRPNLTFSTLTVSNMSPEDSSIYLCSVEVFRDTEAFFGQGTRLTVV.

This clone was seen just once. V usage is TRBV7-3 and J usage is TRBJ2-2; maybe TRBD1 (5 bases). CDR3 length equals 14 residues. Germline V gene sequence: CDR1 SGHTA, CDR2 FQGTGA. V was clipped by 8 bases and J by 0 bases, with 10 bases between them. CDR3 DNA: TGTGCCAGCCGCCAGGGCTCGAACACCGGGGAGCTGTTTTTT. It encodes CASRQGSNTGELFF.

On this clone: The same CDR3 arises from other DNA sequences in this sample as well. The chain is built from TRBV6-5 and TRBJ2-7; D gene uncertain. V was trimmed by 2 bases and J by 2 bases, leaving 7 bases between them. Per germline, CDR1 MNHEY and CDR2 SVGAGI. This CDR3 spans 13 amino acids. The CDR3 DNA reads TGTGCCAGCAGTTACAACGGAGCCTACGAGCAGTACTTC. Amino acids: CASSYNGAYEQYF.

This sequence joins TRBV7-9 and TRBJ1-3; TRBD1 might be the D (6 bases). Trimming removed 5 bases at V and 2 bases at J, with 10 bases between. The CDR3 is made up of 14 amino acids. Germline V gene lookup returns CDR1 SEHNR and CDR2 FQNEAQ (reference sequence). CDR3 in DNA: TGTGCCAGCAGCCCTCAGGGGACTGGAAACACCATATATTTT. Its protein is CASSPQGTGNTIYF.

This clone was seen more than once but under ten times. This chain uses TRBV7-2 with TRBJ2-2; 8 positions agree with TRBD1. From germline, CDR1 is SGHTA and CDR2 FQGNSA. J lost 3 bases, V lost 5 bases, and 5 bases had no gene match. The CDR3 sequence is 15 residues long. This CDR3 is CASSPGGADTGELFF. The CDR3 nucleotides are TGTGCCAGCAGCCCAGGGGGCGCGGACACCGGGGAGCTGTTTTTT.

This chain connects TRBV7-6 to TRBJ1-1; weak D call: TRBD1 (5 bases). V lost 4 bases and J 2 bases, leaving 11 bases between the germline ends. The CDR3 runs to 14 residues. Germline CDR1 SGHVS, CDR2 FNYEAQ. The CDR3 sequence is CASSSGQGNTEAFF. As DNA, the CDR3 is TGTGCCAGCAGCTCCGGGCAGGGCAACACTGAAGCTTTCTTT.

This sequence joins TRBV5-1 and TRBJ1-1, with D perhaps matching TRBD1 (5 bases). CDR1 SGHRS and CDR2 YFSETQ come from the germline V gene. With 1 base removed from V and 4 bases from J, the gap between germline ends came to 11 bases. CDR3 length equals 14 residues. CDR3 sequence reads: CASSLPGRVTEAFF. DNA of the CDR3: TGCGCCAGCAGCTTGCCAGGGAGGGTCACTGAAGCTTTCTTT.

This sequence joins TRBV5-4 and TRBJ2-7; no definite D call. Germline CDR1 is SGHNT and CDR2 is YYREEE (reference sequence). The CDR3 spans 13 residues. V lost 0 bases and J 3 bases, leaving 7 bases between the germline ends. The CDR3 bases are TGTGCCAGCAGCTTGGGGCAGAACTACGAGCAGTACTTC. Translated: CASSLGQNYEQYF.

This sequence joins TRBV19 and TRBJ2-5, with 8 positions matching TRBD2. The germline V gene has CDR1 LNHDA and CDR2 SQIVND (reference sequence). V shed 7 bases, J shed 2 bases, and the junction held 0 bases outside the gene matches. The length of the CDR3 is 12 residues. The CDR3 protein is CASIAGQETQYF. The CDR3 DNA reads as TGTGCCAGTATAGCGGGGCAAGAGACCCAGTACTTC.

CDR3 residues: CASSFAQQVYNEQFF. In DNA form, the CDR3 reads TGCGCCAGCAGCTTCGCCCAGCAGGTCTACAATGAGCAGTTCTTC. The rearrangement joins TRBV5-1 to TRBJ2-1; D is ambiguous. Trimming took off 2 bases at V and 3 bases at J, with 12 bases between the two ends. CDR3 length equals 15 residues. Germline values: CDR1 SGHRS, CDR2 YFSETQ.

The V gene is TRBV7-6, the J gene TRBJ2-7; 8 bases are shared with TRBD2. This CDR3 is built from 18 residues. V trimming: 4 bases; J trimming: 6 bases; junction bases outside the gene matches: 20. CDR1 and CDR2 (germline): SGHVS, FNYEAQ. The DNA for the CDR3 is TGTGCCAGCAGCTCACAGCTTGGGCAGCTAGGGACTAGGCTCGAGCAGTACTTC. Protein: CASSSQLGQLGTRLEQYF.

The V call is TRBV5-1, the J call TRBJ1-1; D gene uncertain. Per germline, CDR1 SGHRS and CDR2 YFSETQ. Trimming left V 7 bases short and J 1 base short, with 11 bases between. CDR3 length equals 13 residues. The CDR3 here is CASGARGNTEAFF. In nucleotides, the CDR3 is TGCGCCAGCGGAGCTCGGGGGAACACTGAAGCTTTCTTT.

CDR3 in DNA: TGTGCCAGCAGTCCTAGGACAGGGTCTGGAAACACCATATATTTT. This codes for CASSPRTGSGNTIYF. This chain uses TRBV2 with TRBJ1-3; 8 bases agree with TRBD1. Germline CDR1 SNHLY, CDR2 FYNNEI. The CDR3 totals 15 residues. V lost 5 bases, J lost 1 base, and 4 bases stayed unmatched.

The gene calls are TRBV7-8 and TRBJ2-1; a possible D gene is TRBD1 (5 bases). With 1 base removed from V and 3 bases from J, the gap between germline ends came to 13 bases. CDR1 is SGHVS, CDR2 FQNEAQ, per germline. This CDR3 comprises 16 residues. CDR3 DNA: TGTGCCAGCAGCTTAGTGGGGAAGGGGTACTACAATGAGCAGTTCTTC. Its translation: CASSLVGKGYYNEQFF.

The rearrangement links TRBV5-1 to TRBJ2-1, with 8 bases lining up with TRBD1. Germline-derived CDR1 and CDR2 are SGHRS and YFSETQ. V gave up 2 bases and J gave up 2 bases; unmatched junction bases: 3. CDR3 length: 15 amino acids. CDR3 sequence (DNA): TGCGCCAGCAGCTTCCGACAGGGGACCTACAATGAGCAGTTCTTC. It specifies CASSFRQGTYNEQFF. Looking up the rest from reference TRBV5-1 and TRBJ2-1 gives the full variable domain: KAGVTQTPRYLIKTRGQQVTLSCSPISGHRSVSWYQQTPGQGLQFLFEYFSETQRNKGNFPGRFSGRQFSNSRSEMNVSTLELGDSALYLCASSFRQGTYNEQFFGPGTRLTVL.

The V gene is TRBV9, the J gene TRBJ1-1; the match to TRBD1 covers 10 bases. Germline CDR1 reads SGDLS; CDR2 reads YYNGEE. After removal of 0 bases from V and 3 bases from J, the junction contained 2 bases not matched to a gene. The CDR3 extends over 15 amino acids. For the CDR3, the DNA is TGTGCCAGCAGCGTAGTCGGACAGGGGGACACTGAAGCTTTCTTT. Translated: CASSVVGQGDTEAFF.

V and J are TRBV15 and TRBJ2-1, with 9 positions matching TRBD2. This CDR3 has 13 residues. V lost 3 bases and J lost 6; bases outside the gene matches: 0. Per the germline V gene, CDR1 is LNHNV and CDR2 is YYDKDF (reference sequence). The chain's CDR3 is CATSRTSGNEQFF. CDR3 nucleotide sequence: TGTGCCACCAGCAGGACTAGCGGCAATGAGCAGTTCTTC.

The table lists this clone with a few counts. This chain joins TRBV12-5 and TRBJ2-1, with 8 bases identical to TRBD2. The J segment lost 6 bases and the V segment lost 4 bases, leaving 5 bases of the junction unmatched. The CDR3 is made up of 14 amino acids. Germline V lookup: CDR1 LGHNT, CDR2 FRNRAP. The CDR3 DNA sequence: TGTGCTAGTGGTTCGGGACTAGTGTTCAATGAGCAGTTCTTC. Translated: CASGSGLVFNEQFF.

V is TRBV6-5 and J is TRBJ1-3; TRBD1 agrees at 7 bases. This CDR3 region has 16 residues. The trim removed 0 bases at V and 1 base at J, leaving 3 bases unmatched. Germline V gene data show CDR1 as MNHEY and CDR2 as SVGAGI. The CDR3 loop is CASSYSTGNSGNTIYF. CDR3 coding DNA: TGTGCCAGCAGTTACTCGACAGGGAATTCTGGAAACACCATATATTTT.

The rearrangement links TRBV11-1 to TRBJ2-3; 13 bases agree with TRBD2. The germline V gene encodes CDR1 SGHAT and CDR2 FQDESV (reference sequence). The CDR3 covers 17 residues. Losses at the gene ends were 3 bases for V and 0 bases for J; bases not matched to a gene: 3. For the CDR3, the DNA is TGTGCCAGCAGCTTCGGGACTAGCGGGATTAGCACAGATACGCAGTATTTT. This gives the protein CASSFGTSGISTDTQYF.

This clone was counted once. The chain employs TRBV27 and TRBJ2-3; 12 bases match TRBD2. From germline, CDR1 is MNHEY and CDR2 SMNVEV (reference sequence). The CDR3 totals 20 residues. V was clipped by 6 bases and J by 1 base; unmatched bases: 17. The CDR3 sequence is CASRLRAGGLAGRGTDTQYF. The CDR3 bases are TGTGCCAGCAGACTTAGGGCGGGAGGACTAGCGGGACGGGGCACAGATACGCAGTATTTT.

The chain links TRBV5-1 to TRBJ1-1; D gene ambiguous. Germline-derived CDR1 and CDR2 are SGHRS and YFSETQ. CDR3 length equals 14 residues. V gave up 2 bases and J gave up 2 bases, with 10 bases separating them. The DNA for the CDR3 is TGCGCCAGCAGCTTCCTAGACGGCAACACTGAAGCTTTCTTT. This sequence encodes CASSFLDGNTEAFF. The full variable domain, completed using reference TRBV5-1 and TRBJ1-1, is KAGVTQTPRYLIKTRGQQVTLSCSPISGHRSVSWYQQTPGQGLQFLFEYFSETQRNKGNFPGRFSGRQFSNSRSEMNVSTLELGDSALYLCASSFLDGNTEAFFGQGTRLTVV.

The rearrangement joins TRBV5-1 to TRBJ2-5; 7 nucleotides agree with TRBD1. With V trimmed by 4 bases and J by 3 bases, 6 bases remained unmatched. This CDR3 region has 14 residues. Germline lookup yields CDR1 SGHRS and CDR2 YFSETQ. For the CDR3, the DNA is TGCGCCAGCAGCAGCGACAGGGCCAAAGAGACCCAGTACTTC. Protein sequence: CASSSDRAKETQYF.

The gene calls are TRBV7-2 and TRBJ1-4; D ambiguous. Germline CDR1 and CDR2: SGHTA and FQGNSA. This CDR3 comprises 13 residues. V lost 5 bases and J lost 10, with 14 bases in between. In DNA form, the CDR3 reads TGTGCCAGCAGCACCCCCCGGAGTGGAAAACTGTTTTTT. This encodes CASSTPRSGKLFF.

The V call is TRBV7-9, the J call TRBJ1-3; 11 nucleotides line up with TRBD1. V shed 5 bases, J shed 4 bases, and the junction held 16 bases outside the gene matches. The CDR3 length is 19 residues. Looked up from germline, CDR1 is SEHNR and CDR2 is FQNEAQ (reference sequence). The CDR3 loop reads CASSRTGGHAGGEGNTIYF. The CDR3 DNA is TGTGCCAGCAGCAGGACAGGGGGCCACGCGGGAGGCGAAGGAAACACCATATATTTT.

This clone was counted once. The rearrangement joins TRBV9 to TRBJ2-1; 8 bases fit TRBD2. V shed 0 bases and J 9 bases; nucleotides not matched to a gene: 11. The V gene's germline CDR1 is SGDLS and CDR2 YYNGEE. The length of the CDR3 is 16 residues. The CDR3 DNA sequence: TGTGCCAGCAGCGTAGACACGGGGGGGCCCCTAATTGAGCAGTTCTTC. This sequence encodes CASSVDTGGPLIEQFF.

The chain couples TRBV2 to TRBJ1-1; possibly TRBD1 for D (6 bases). The germline V and J ends were trimmed by 7 bases and 5 bases, with 17 bases remaining between them. The CDR3 is 14 amino acids. The germline gives CDR1 SNHLY, CDR2 FYNNEI. The CDR3 coding sequence is TGTGCCAGCACAAGGACAGACTGGGGGACTGAAGCTTTCTTT. Translation gives CASTRTDWGTEAFF. Using reference TRBV2 and TRBJ1-1 for the parts outside the CDR3, the full variable domain is EPEVTQTPSHQVTQMGQEVILRCVPISNHLYFYWYRQILGQKVEFLVSFYNNEISEKSEIFDDQFSVERPDGSNFTLKIRSTKLEDSAMYFCASTRTDWGTEAFFGQGTRLTVV.